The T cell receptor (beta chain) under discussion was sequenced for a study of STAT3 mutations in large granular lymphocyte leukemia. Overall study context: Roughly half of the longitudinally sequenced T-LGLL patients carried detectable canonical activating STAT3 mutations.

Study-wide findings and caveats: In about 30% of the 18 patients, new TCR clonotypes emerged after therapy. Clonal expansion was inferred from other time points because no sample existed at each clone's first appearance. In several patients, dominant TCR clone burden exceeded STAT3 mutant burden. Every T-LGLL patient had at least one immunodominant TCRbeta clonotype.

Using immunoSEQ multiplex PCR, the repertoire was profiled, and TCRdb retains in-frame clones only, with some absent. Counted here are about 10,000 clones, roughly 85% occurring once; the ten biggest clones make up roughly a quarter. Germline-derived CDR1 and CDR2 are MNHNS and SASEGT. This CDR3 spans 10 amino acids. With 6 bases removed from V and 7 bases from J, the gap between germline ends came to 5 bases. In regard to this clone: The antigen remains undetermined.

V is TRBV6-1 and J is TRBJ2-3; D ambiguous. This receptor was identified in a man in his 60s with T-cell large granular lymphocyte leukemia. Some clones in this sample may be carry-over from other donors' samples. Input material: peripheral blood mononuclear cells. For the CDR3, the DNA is TGTGCCAGCAGGGATTATACGCAGTATTTT. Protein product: CASRDYTQYF.